This T cell receptor beta chain is drawn from a study of T-cell memory formation after mild COVID-19. Germline assignment: CDR1 SGHRS and CDR2 YFSETQ. CDR3 length equals 14 residues. V dropped 2 bases and J dropped 1 base, with 9 bases sitting between them. From the 5' RACE reads, TCRdb called clonotypes with MiXCR, one entry per CDR3 protein. There are about 350,000 distinct CDR3 sequences in the sample; less than 25% occur only once, and 21% lies in the top ten. Sequenced sample: PBMCs or a T cell subset sorted from them (not recorded which). The sequence was collected from a man between 18 and 35 years old who had mild COVID-19 (a few samples of this study predate the infection). Cell type and time point are not known. The chain is built from TRBV5-1 and TRBJ1-1; D is unresolved. The CDR3 DNA reads TGCGCCAGCAGCTTCGACGGAGGGAACACTGAAGCTTTCTTT. Translation: CASSFDGGNTEAFF. Based on the CDR3 plus reference TRBV5-1 and TRBJ1-1, the full variable domain is KAGVTQTPRYLIKTRGQQVTLSCSPISGHRSVSWYQQTPGQGLQFLFEYFSETQRNKGNFPGRFSGRQFSNSRSEMNVSTLELGDSALYLCASSFDGGNTEAFFGQGTRLTVV.